Following are 27 T cell receptor beta chains from one sample sequenced in a study of cytomegalovirus exposure and HLA in healthy donors (dated by TCRdb to 2017 to 2019). The library was produced with the immunoSEQ multiplex PCR assay. For the multiplex PCR, a mixture combining 60 forward primers for TCR Vbeta segments and 13 reverse primers for TCR Jbeta segments was used. Here the immuneACCESS table is served through TCRdb, limited to in-frame sequences with V and J called. Missing clones are a known gap in these copies; in checked studies unresolved V genes cover under half, and the rest lacks a known reason. The sample's table covers approximately 140,000 clones. The ten largest clones represent 1.5% to 1.8% of the sample. The sequencing sample was made of PBMCs. These TCRs come from a woman aged 40-49 years in good health and CMV-seronegative.

This sequence joins TRBV27 and TRBJ1-3, with D tentatively TRBD1 (6 bases). Germline V gene data show CDR1 as MNHEY and CDR2 as SMNVEV (reference sequence). Between the trimmed V and J ends, which lost 8 bases and 2 bases, there was a span of 16 bases. The CDR3 covers 15 residues. DNA for the CDR3: TGTGCCAGCCGAATGGCAGGGGATACTGGAAACACCATATATTTT. Amino acids: CASRMAGDTGNTIYF.

This chain links TRBV29-1 with TRBJ1-1; 7 bases map to TRBD1. The V gene end was trimmed by 6 bases and the J gene end by 7 bases; junction bases not matched to a gene: 5. CDR3 length: 11 residues. Germline CDR1 and CDR2: SQVTM and ANQGSEA. The CDR3 loop reads CSVTQGNEAFF. CDR3 in DNA: TGCAGCGTGACACAGGGGAATGAAGCTTTCTTT.

This chain links TRBV19 with TRBJ1-5, with D possibly being TRBD1 (5 bases). CDR3 size: 16 residues. Germline-derived CDR1 and CDR2 are LNHDA and SQIVND (reference sequence). The V end was cut by 6 bases, the J end by 8 bases, with 23 bases between. The CDR3 here is CASRSNRFSVGEPQHF. The CDR3 DNA is TGTGCCAGTAGATCGAATCGTTTCTCTGTAGGGGAGCCCCAGCATTTT.

The V call is TRBV10-3, the J call TRBJ1-5, with 8 nucleotides matching TRBD1. Germline CDR1 and CDR2: ENHRY and SYGVKD. V was pared by 6 bases and J by 4 bases, with 8 bases of the junction left unmatched. The CDR3 is 15 amino acids. CDR3 residues: CAIREAGQGNQPQHF. In DNA, the CDR3 is TGTGCCATCAGGGAGGCTGGACAGGGTAATCAGCCCCAGCATTTT.

The chain is built from TRBV6-5 and TRBJ1-5; 9 nucleotides align to TRBD1. From germline, CDR1 is MNHEY and CDR2 SVGAGI. This CDR3 has 13 amino acids. With 5 bases clipped from V and 7 bases from J, the junction kept 3 bases outside the gene matches. The CDR3 nucleotides are TGTGCCAGCAGTCGGGACAGGGAACAGCCCCAGCATTTT. Encoded protein: CASSRDREQPQHF.

The V and J genes are TRBV18 and TRBJ1-2; 7 nucleotides line up with TRBD1. The germline V gene encodes CDR1 KGHSH and CDR2 LQKENI. Trimming removed 2 bases from V and 1 base from J; junction bases left unmatched: 4. The CDR3 extends over 15 amino acids. The CDR3, as DNA: TGTGCCAGCTCACCATCTCGGGACAGTAACTATGGCTACACCTTC. As protein: CASSPSRDSNYGYTF. Complete variable domain (other parts from reference TRBV18 and TRBJ1-2): NAGVMQNPRHLVRRRGQEARLRCSPMKGHSHVYWYRQLPEEGLKFMVYLQKENIIDESGMPKERFSAEFPKEGPSILRIQQVVRGDSAAYFCASSPSRDSNYGYTFGSGTRLTVV.

The CDR3, as DNA: TGTGCCAGCAGTGAGGGGCCAACAGGCAATGGCTACACCTTC. Encoded protein: CASSEGPTGNGYTF. J is TRBJ1-2 and V is TRBV6-1, with D possibly TRBD1 on 5 matching bases. V dropped 3 bases and J dropped 6 bases, with 14 bases sitting between them. The CDR3 consists of 14 residues. Germline-derived CDR1 and CDR2 are MNHNS and SASEGT.

The chain joins TRBV9 to TRBJ1-2; tentative D call: TRBD1 (6 bases). CDR3 length: 16 residues. In germline, CDR1 is SGDLS, CDR2 YYNGEE. V was cut by 4 bases and J by 8 bases, with 24 bases left in between. In nucleotides, the CDR3 is TGTGCCAGCAGCCCCACCGGACAGATGGCTTCCTGGGGCTACACCTTC. Amino acid sequence: CASSPTGQMASWGYTF.

The chain joins TRBV14 to TRBJ2-2, with 10 bases aligning to TRBD2. Trimming removed 6 bases from V and 5 bases from J; junction bases left unmatched: 9. CDR1 SGHDN and CDR2 FVKESK come from the germline V gene. The CDR3 runs 16 residues. CDR3 loop: CASRASGGAGTGELFF. The CDR3 region has the DNA TGTGCCAGCAGAGCAAGCGGGGGGGCCGGAACCGGGGAGCTGTTTTTT.

The chain carries TRBV6-5 and TRBJ1-2; tentatively, D is TRBD1 (5 bases). V lost 8 bases and J 4 bases, leaving 11 bases between the germline ends. This CDR3 spans 12 amino acids. Looked up from germline, CDR1 is MNHEY and CDR2 is SVGAGI. In DNA, the CDR3 is TGTGCCAGCGGGCGACAGTTCTATGGCTACACCTTC. Its protein is CASGRQFYGYTF.

Remarks on this clone: The sample carries other DNA sequences with the same CDR3. This rearrangement joins TRBV19 to TRBJ2-3; TRBD2 is a possible D gene (6 bases). Germline V lookup: CDR1 LNHDA, CDR2 SQIVND (reference sequence). V lost 3 bases to trimming and J lost 8 bases, with 12 bases between them. The CDR3 totals 13 residues. The DNA for the CDR3 is TGTGCCAGTAGTATCGGGCTAGCGCGTACGCAGTATTTT. This codes for CASSIGLARTQYF.

V gene TRBV14 combines with J gene TRBJ2-5, with TRBD2 identical over 8 bases. This CDR3 contains 13 residues. The V and J ends lost 4 bases and 10 bases, in that order; junction bases with no gene match: 8. The germline CDR1 and CDR2 sequences are SGHDN and FVKESK. The CDR3 here is CASSLQRGSGQYF. The CDR3 nucleotides are TGTGCCAGCAGCCTCCAGCGGGGGTCTGGCCAGTACTTC.

The chain has TRBV27 and TRBJ1-5, with a possible D match to TRBD1 (5 bases). Germline CDR1 and CDR2: MNHEY and SMNVEV (reference sequence). This CDR3 has 18 residues. The germline V and J ends were trimmed by 2 bases and 3 bases, with 20 bases remaining between them. The CDR3 DNA follows: TGTGCCAGCAGTTTAAAAAACCCCTCCGACAGTGACAATCAGCCCCAGCATTTT. It translates to CASSLKNPSDSDNQPQHF.

The rearrangement uses TRBV9 and TRBJ2-1; weak D call: TRBD2 (6 bases). CDR1 and CDR2 from the germline V gene are SGDLS and YYNGEE. Trimming removed 0 bases at V and 4 bases at J, with 11 bases between. The CDR3 extends over 15 amino acids. The CDR3 is CASSVGPGLYNEQFF. CDR3 in DNA: TGTGCCAGCAGCGTAGGGCCAGGACTATACAATGAGCAGTTCTTC.

Notes on this clone: One junction end disagrees with the germline gene, perhaps due to a read error. The same CDR3 also results from other DNA sequences found in this sample. This chain connects TRBV5-6 to TRBJ2-2; possible D gene TRBD2, 5 bases. In germline, CDR1 is SGHDT, CDR2 YYEEEE. There are 14 residues in the CDR3. CDR3 sequence reads: CASSWAWVTGELFF. The CDR3 DNA reads TGTGCCAGCAGCTGGGCGTGGGTGACCGGGGAGCTGTTCTTT. The variable domain in full, with the rest retrieved from reference TRBV5-6 and TRBJ2-2, is DAGVTQSPTHLIKTRGQQVTLRCSPKSGHDTVSWYQQALGQGPQFIFQYYEEEERQRGNFPDRFSGHQFPNYSSELNVNALLLGDSALYLCASSWAWVTGELFFGEGSRLTVL.

CDR3 protein: CASSRGTGLSIGSPLHF. The CDR3 DNA reads as TGTGCCAGCTCACGCGGGACAGGGCTTTCTATAGGGTCACCCCTCCACTTT. The V gene is TRBV18, the J gene TRBJ1-6, with TRBD1 matching over 9 bases. CDR3 length: 17 amino acids. The trim removed 4 bases at V and 10 bases at J, leaving 14 bases unmatched. The germline gives CDR1 KGHSH, CDR2 LQKENI.

The rearrangement links TRBV29-1 to TRBJ1-5; possible D gene TRBD1, 5 bases. V dropped 5 bases and J dropped 3 bases, with 14 bases sitting between them. The germline V gene encodes CDR1 SQVTM and CDR2 ANQGSEA. This CDR3 has 14 residues. The CDR3 DNA follows: TGCAGCGTTTCCATCGACAGCGCCAATCAGCCCCAGCATTTT. Translating gives CSVSIDSANQPQHF.

The V call is TRBV29-1, the J call TRBJ2-4; possible D gene TRBD2, 5 bases. CDR3 length: 15 residues. Germline values: CDR1 SQVTM, CDR2 ANQGSEA. Between the trimmed V and J ends, which lost 1 base and 1 base, there was a span of 11 bases. This CDR3 is CSVEGPIAAKNIQYF. The CDR3 nucleotides are TGCAGCGTTGAAGGGCCCATAGCGGCCAAAAACATTCAGTACTTC.

CDR3 residues: CASSSGGIAYEQYV. CDR3 sequence (DNA): TGTGCCAGCAGTTCAGGGGGTATCGCGTACGAGCAGTACGTC. The chain has TRBV28 and TRBJ2-7, with 7 bases aligning to TRBD1. The V gene end was trimmed by 4 bases and the J gene end by 4 bases; junction bases not matched to a gene: 7. The CDR3 spans 14 residues. Germline V gene lookup returns CDR1 MDHEN and CDR2 SYDVKM.

The CDR3 sequence: CASSPSGTNEKLFF. CDR3 coding DNA: TGTGCCAGCAGCCCAAGCGGGACTAATGAAAAACTGTTTTTT. J is TRBJ1-4 and V is TRBV28, with D unresolved. The V gene lost 6 bases and the J gene lost 2 bases, with 10 bases spanning the gap. CDR3 length: 14 residues. Per the germline V gene, CDR1 is MDHEN and CDR2 is SYDVKM.

The rearrangement uses TRBV19 and TRBJ1-5, with 8 bases identical to TRBD1. Germline lookup yields CDR1 LNHDA and CDR2 SQIVND (reference sequence). The trim removed 3 bases at V and 7 bases at J, leaving 8 bases unmatched. This CDR3 is built from 15 residues. The CDR3 loop reads CASSIYARGRQPQHF. CDR3 nucleotides: TGTGCCAGTAGTATTTATGCCAGGGGGCGACAGCCCCAGCATTTT.

This chain connects TRBV5-1 to TRBJ1-1, with D tentatively TRBD1 (5 bases). This CDR3 spans 14 amino acids. Trimming took 3 bases from V and 4 from J, leaving 13 bases between them. CDR1 is SGHRS, CDR2 YFSETQ, per germline. This CDR3 reads CASSSDGGTTEAFF. The CDR3 region has the DNA TGCGCCAGCAGCTCCGATGGGGGGACCACTGAAGCTTTCTTT. The full variable domain, with the rest looked up from reference TRBV5-1 and TRBJ1-1, is KAGVTQTPRYLIKTRGQQVTLSCSPISGHRSVSWYQQTPGQGLQFLFEYFSETQRNKGNFPGRFSGRQFSNSRSEMNVSTLELGDSALYLCASSSDGGTTEAFFGQGTRLTVV.

The CDR3 is CATSGGETGANVLTF. Here the CDR3 DNA reads TGTGCCACCAGTGGGGGGGAAACGGGGGCCAACGTCCTGACTTTC. The genes are TRBV15 and TRBJ2-6, with TRBD2 identical over 7 bases. From germline, CDR1 is LNHNV and CDR2 YYDKDF (reference sequence). The V segment lost 6 bases and the J segment 4 bases; nucleotides outside the gene matches: 6. The CDR3 is 15 residues long. Full variable domain (rest looked up from reference TRBV15 and TRBJ2-6): DAMVIQNPRYQVTQFGKPVTLSCSQTLNHNVMYWYQQKSSQAPKLLFHYYDKDFNNEADTPDNFQSRRPNTSFCFLDIRSPGLGDTAMYLCATSGGETGANVLTFGAGSRLTVL.

Concerning this clone: A read error may produce the germline difference seen at one junction end. V usage is TRBV7-2 and J usage is TRBJ1-1; TRBD1 is a possible D gene (6 bases). The germline V gene encodes CDR1 SGHTA and CDR2 FQGNSA. The CDR3 sequence is 16 residues long. The CDR3 protein is CASRMIGGSMNAEAFF. The CDR3 DNA follows: TGTGCCAGCAGGATGATAGGGGGATCCATGAACGCTGAAGCTTTCTTT. The full variable domain, rest sourced from reference TRBV7-2 and TRBJ1-1, is GAGVSQSPSNKVTEKGKDVELRCDPISGHTALYWYRQSLGQGLEFLIYFQGNSAPDKSGLPSDRFSAERTGGSVSTLTIQRTQQEDSAVYLCASRMIGGSMNAEAFFGQGTRLTVV.

This chain links TRBV6-1 with TRBJ2-3, with D maybe TRBD1 (5 bases). Trimming took 4 bases from V and 3 from J, leaving 8 bases between them. The CDR3 has 13 residues. CDR1 is MNHNS, CDR2 SASEGT, per germline. Here the CDR3 reads CASSVRTTDTQYF. CDR3 DNA: TGTGCCAGCAGTGTCCGGACAACAGATACGCAGTATTTT.

This chain links TRBV27 with TRBJ1-1, with TRBD1 matching over 7 bases. The germline V gene encodes CDR1 MNHEY and CDR2 SMNVEV (reference sequence). Germline trimming cut 9 bases from V and 1 base from J; bases unmatched to any gene: 11. This CDR3 is built from 15 residues. This CDR3 is CASNRGLTANTEAFF. The CDR3 nucleotides are TGTGCCAGTAACAGGGGATTGACAGCGAACACTGAAGCTTTCTTT.

This chain joins TRBV5-1 and TRBJ1-3, with D possibly TRBD1 on 6 matching bases. This CDR3 is built from 14 residues. Looked up from germline, CDR1 is SGHRS and CDR2 is YFSETQ. V lost 3 bases and J lost 4, with 11 bases in between. CDR3 region: CASSYGGQGNTIYF. The CDR3 DNA reads TGCGCCAGCAGCTACGGGGGGCAGGGAAACACCATATATTTT. Variable domain in full (rest from reference TRBV5-1 and TRBJ1-3): KAGVTQTPRYLIKTRGQQVTLSCSPISGHRSVSWYQQTPGQGLQFLFEYFSETQRNKGNFPGRFSGRQFSNSRSEMNVSTLELGDSALYLCASSYGGQGNTIYFGEGSWLTVV.